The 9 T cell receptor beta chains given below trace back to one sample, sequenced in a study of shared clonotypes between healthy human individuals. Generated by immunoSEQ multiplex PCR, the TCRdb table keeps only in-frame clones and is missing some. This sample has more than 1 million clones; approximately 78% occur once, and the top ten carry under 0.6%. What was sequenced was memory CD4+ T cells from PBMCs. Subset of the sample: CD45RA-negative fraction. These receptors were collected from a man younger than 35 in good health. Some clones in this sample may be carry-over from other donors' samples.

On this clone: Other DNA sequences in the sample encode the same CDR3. CDR3 loop: CASSSGGTQYF. CDR3 nucleotide sequence: TGTGCCAGCAGCTCCGGTGGGACCCAGTACTTC. The J gene is TRBJ2-5, the V gene TRBV7-2; D not certain. Trimming shortened V by 4 bases and J by 7 bases, and 7 bases separated the two germline ends. The germline gives CDR1 SGHTA, CDR2 FQGNSA. The CDR3 totals 11 residues.

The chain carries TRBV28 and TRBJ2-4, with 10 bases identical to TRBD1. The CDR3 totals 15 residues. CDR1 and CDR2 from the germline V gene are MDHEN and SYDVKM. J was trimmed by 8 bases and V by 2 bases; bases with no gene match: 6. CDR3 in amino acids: CASSLLRTGGDIQYF. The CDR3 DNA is TGTGCCAGCAGTTTACTCCGGACAGGGGGGGACATTCAGTACTTC. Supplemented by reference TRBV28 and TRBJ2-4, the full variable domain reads DVKVTQSSRYLVKRTGEKVFLECVQDMDHENMFWYRQDPGLGLRLIYFSYDVKMKEKGDIPEGYSVSREKKERFSLILESASTNQTSMYLCASSLLRTGGDIQYFGAGTRLSVL.

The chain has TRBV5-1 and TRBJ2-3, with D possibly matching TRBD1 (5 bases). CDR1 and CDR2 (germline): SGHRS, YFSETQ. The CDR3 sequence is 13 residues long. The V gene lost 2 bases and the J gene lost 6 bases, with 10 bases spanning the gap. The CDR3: CASSFGHADTQYF. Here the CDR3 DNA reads TGCGCCAGCAGCTTCGGACACGCGGATACGCAGTATTTT.

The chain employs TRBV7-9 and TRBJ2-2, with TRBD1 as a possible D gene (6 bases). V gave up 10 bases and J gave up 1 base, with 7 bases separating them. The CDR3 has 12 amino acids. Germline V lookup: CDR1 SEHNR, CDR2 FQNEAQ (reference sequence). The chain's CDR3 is CATRGNTGELFF. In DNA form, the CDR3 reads TGTGCCACCAGGGGGAACACCGGGGAGCTGTTTTTT.

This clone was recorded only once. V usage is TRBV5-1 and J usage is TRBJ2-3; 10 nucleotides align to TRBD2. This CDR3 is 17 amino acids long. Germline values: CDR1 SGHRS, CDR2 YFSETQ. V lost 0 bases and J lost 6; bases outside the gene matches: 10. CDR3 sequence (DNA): TGCGCCAGCAGCTTGGATGCTAGCGGGAGTTGGTCGGATACGCAGTATTTT. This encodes CASSLDASGSWSDTQYF.

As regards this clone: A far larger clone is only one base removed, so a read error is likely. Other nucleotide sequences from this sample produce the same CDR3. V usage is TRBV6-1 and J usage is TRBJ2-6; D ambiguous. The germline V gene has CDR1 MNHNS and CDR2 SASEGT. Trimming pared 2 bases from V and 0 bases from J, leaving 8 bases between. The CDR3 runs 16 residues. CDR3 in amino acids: CASSELDFSGANVLTF. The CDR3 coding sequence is TGTGCCAGCAGTGAATTGGATTTCTCTGGGGCCAACGTCCTGACTTTC.

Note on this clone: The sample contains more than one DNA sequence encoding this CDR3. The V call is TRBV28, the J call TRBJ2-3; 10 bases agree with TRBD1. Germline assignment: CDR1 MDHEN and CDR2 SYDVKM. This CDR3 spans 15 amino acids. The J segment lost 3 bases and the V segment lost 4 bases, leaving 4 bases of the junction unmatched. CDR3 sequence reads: CASSSRTGGTDTQYF. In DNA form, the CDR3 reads TGTGCCAGCAGTTCCCGGACAGGGGGGACAGATACGCAGTATTTT.

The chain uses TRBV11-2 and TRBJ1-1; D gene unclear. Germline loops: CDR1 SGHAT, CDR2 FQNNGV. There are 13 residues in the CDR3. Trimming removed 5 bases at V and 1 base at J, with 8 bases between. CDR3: CASSTWQNTEAFF. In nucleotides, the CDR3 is TGTGCCAGCAGCACCTGGCAGAACACTGAAGCTTTCTTT. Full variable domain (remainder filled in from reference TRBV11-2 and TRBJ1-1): EAGVAQSPRYKIIEKRQSVAFWCNPISGHATLYWYQQILGQGPKLLIQFQNNGVVDDSQLPKDRFSAERLKGVDSTLKIQPAKLEDSAVYLCASSTWQNTEAFFGQGTRLTVV.

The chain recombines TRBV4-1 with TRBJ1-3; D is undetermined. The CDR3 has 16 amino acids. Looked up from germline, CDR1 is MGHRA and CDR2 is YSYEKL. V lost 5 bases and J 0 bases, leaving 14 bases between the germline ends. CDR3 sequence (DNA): TGCGCCAGCAGCGAACGGACGGCGAGCTCTGGAAACACCATATATTTT. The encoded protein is CASSERTASSGNTIYF.